This is a list of T cell receptor beta chains from one sample in a study of cytomegalovirus exposure and HLA in healthy donors. The data were produced by immunoSEQ multiplex PCR, yet TCRdb's version contains in-frame clones alone and is incomplete. The table records 110,000 to 150,000 clones, approximately 81% of them present only once. The sample taken for sequencing was PBMCs. The origin of the receptors is a woman between 35 and 50 years old in good health and CMV-seropositive. Each CDR3 is given with its conserved first and last residue. D genes are given only for firm matches. Some rows mark clone size as missing; the rest say once, few, many or name a class of expanded clone.

j_gene | abundance | d_gene | v_gene | CDR3aa | CDR3nt
TRBJ2-7 | . | TRBD1 | TRBV4-3 | CASSQDWTGTSYEQYF | TGCGCCAGCAGCCAAGATTGGACAGGAACATCCTACGAGCAGTACTTC
TRBJ2-4 | . | TRBD2 | TRBV4-3 | CASSHGAGGPVRAKNIQYF | TGCGCCAGCAGCCACGGTGCGGGGGGGCCGGTGAGAGCCAAAAACATTCAGTACTTC
TRBJ1-1 | few | . | TRBV6-6 | CASRKKEAFF | TGTGCCAGTCGGAAAAAGGAGGCTTTCTTT
TRBJ2-3 | . | . | TRBV30 | CAWSYFGSSTDTQYF | TGTGCCTGGAGTTATTTCGGGAGTAGCACAGATACGCAGTATTTT
TRBJ1-2 | . | TRBD1 | TRBV19 | CASSIGTGTTIGYTF | TGTGCCAGTAGTATAGGGACAGGGACAACTATTGGCTACACCTTC
TRBJ2-3 | . | TRBD2 | TRBV7-2 | CASSLGLAGFTDTQYF | TGTGCCAGCAGCTTAGGACTAGCGGGGTTCACAGATACGCAGTATTTT
TRBJ2-5 | . | . | TRBV7-7 | CASSLGLTGSGETQYF | TGTGCTAGCAGCTTAGGGCTTACCGGGTCCGGGGAGACCCAGTACTTC
TRBJ2-5 | . | . | TRBV7-8 | CASSLEVASETQYF | TGTGCCAGCAGCTTAGAGGTAGCCTCGGAGACCCAGTACTTC
TRBJ1-3 | . | TRBD1 | TRBV6-5 | CASTTGRIGNTIYF | TGTGCCAGCACGACAGGGAGGATAGGAAACACCATATATTTT
TRBJ2-7 | . | . | TRBV23-1 | CARMIRGFSYEQYF | TGCGCCAGGATGATTAGGGGGTTCTCCTACGAGCAGTACTTC
TRBJ2-3 | once | TRBD2 | TRBV5-6 | CASRQAGGASDTQYF | TGTGCCAGCAGGCAAGCGGGGGGGGCTTCAGATACGCAGTATTTT
TRBJ2-7 | . | . | TRBV28 | CASTSAGQYEQYF | TGTGCCAGCACGTCGGCAGGGCAATACGAGCAGTACTTC
TRBJ2-4 | few | . | TRBV28 | CASSPLPGIQYF | TGTGCCAGCAGTCCGCTCCCAGGGATTCAGTACTTC
TRBJ2-7 | . | TRBD1 | TRBV29-1 | CSVHRGRAEQYF | TGCAGCGTTCACAGGGGGCGGGCCGAGCAGTACTTC
TRBJ2-2 | . | . | TRBV5-1 | CASSRSTGELFF | TGCGCCAGCAGTCGGTCAACCGGGGAGCTGTTTTTT
TRBJ1-5 | few | TRBD1 | TRBV7-9 | CASSLSDRGLNQPQHF | TGTGCCAGCAGCTTATCGGACAGGGGCCTCAATCAGCCCCAGCATTTT
TRBJ2-3 | . | TRBD2 | TRBV7-2 | CASSLKAGGSQDTQYF | TGTGCCAGCAGCTTAAAAGCGGGGGGCTCACAGGATACGCAGTATTTT
TRBJ1-6 | . | . | TRBV5-1 | CASSSHGGTPLHF | TGCGCCAGCAGCTCGCATGGCGGGACACCCCTCCACTTT
TRBJ2-1 | once | TRBD2 | TRBV13 | CASSFPSGGSNNEQFF | TGTGCCAGCAGCTTTCCTAGCGGGGGGAGTAACAATGAGCAGTTCTTC
TRBJ2-2 | . | TRBD1 | TRBV5-1 | CASRRTGTENTGELFF | TGCGCCAGCAGGAGGACCGGGACAGAGAACACCGGGGAGCTGTTTTTT
TRBJ1-5 | . | . | TRBV28 | CASSFRGGMGQPQHF | TGTGCCAGCAGTTTTCGGGGGGGGATGGGTCAGCCCCAGCATTTT
TRBJ2-2 | . | . | TRBV6-5 | CASSYTSGADTGELFF | TGTGCCAGCAGTTACACCTCAGGGGCGGACACCGGGGAGCTGTTTTTT
TRBJ2-1 | . | . | TRBV5-6 | CASSLGWGDNEQFF | TGTGCCAGCAGCTTGGGGTGGGGGGACAATGAGCAGTTCTTC
TRBJ2-5 | . | . | TRBV6-4 | CASSSANQETQYF | TGTGCCAGCAGTTCAGCGAACCAAGAGACCCAGTACTTC
TRBJ2-7 | . | . | TRBV9 | CASSGGLGLYYEQYF | TGTGCCAGCAGCGGGGGTTTGGGGCTTTACTACGAGCAGTACTTC
TRBJ2-1 | . | . | TRBV7-3 | CASSSHSGSSGLNEQFF | TGTGCCAGCAGCTCGCATTCAGGGTCCTCCGGCTTGAATGAGCAGTTCTTC